Listed here are 20 T cell receptor beta chains from one sample, sequenced in a study of regulatory T cells in long-lasting Graves disease. Time point defined: persistent/refractory GD, antithyroid drugs over 5 years with positive TRAb. From RNA extracted from PBMCs, the TCR library was made. Arm-PCR with iRepertoire HTBI primers amplified the CDR3 regions for these TCR beta libraries. TCRdb re-derived calls from the multiplex PCR reads in MiXCR, one entry per CDR3 protein. The data contain a few hundred thousand distinct CDR3 sequences, 22% of them singletons. This specimen was peripheral blood mononuclear cells (PBMCs), taken when the disease was refractory, from a patient treated with antithyroid drugs. These receptors all stem from a female donor with Graves disease.

CDR3 protein: CASSERLAVDTSTDTQYF. The CDR3 DNA reads as TGCGCCAGCAGCGAGCGACTAGCGGTCGACACTAGCACAGATACGCAGTATTTT. The chain couples TRBV5-1 to TRBJ2-3; TRBD2 aligns across 9 bases. Per germline, CDR1 SGHRS and CDR2 YFSETQ. V shed 4 bases and J 0 bases; nucleotides not matched to a gene: 12. The CDR3 runs 18 residues. The full variable domain, completed using reference TRBV5-1 and TRBJ2-3, is KAGVTQTPRYLIKTRGQQVTLSCSPISGHRSVSWYQQTPGQGLQFLFEYFSETQRNKGNFPGRFSGRQFSNSRSEMNVSTLELGDSALYLCASSERLAVDTSTDTQYFGPGTRLTVL.

This clonotype was found many times. Germline and junction disagree at one end, which may indicate a read error. V gene TRBV7-7 combines with J gene TRBJ2-5; D not certain. The CDR3 consists of 13 residues. The germline CDR1 and CDR2 sequences are SSHAT and FNYEAQ (reference sequence). CDR3 nucleotide sequence: TGTGCTAGCAGCTTAAGGCAGAAAGAGACCCAGTACTTC. This gives the protein CASSLRQKETQYF.

This clonotype came up a few times. V usage is TRBV7-9 and J usage is TRBJ2-2; 10 bases align to TRBD1. J gave up 3 bases and V 1 base, and 8 bases lay outside the gene matches. Germline V lookup: CDR1 SEHNR, CDR2 FQNEAQ (reference sequence). The CDR3 has 18 residues. In DNA, the CDR3 is TGTGCCAGCAGCTTAGGCGGCGGGGGGACAGGGGACACCGGGGAGCTGTTTTTT. It is translated as CASSLGGGGTGDTGELFF.

This clonotype showed up many times. The CDR3 DNA follows: TGTGCCAGCAGGACGTGGGGCTCCTATAATTCACCCCTCCACTTT. Its translation is CASRTWGSYNSPLHF. The chain combines TRBV27 with TRBJ1-6; D gene unclear. V lost 6 bases to trimming and J lost 0 bases, with 9 bases between them. Germline assignment: CDR1 MNHEY and CDR2 SMNVEV (reference sequence). The length of the CDR3 is 15 residues.

Points on this clonotype: Sequence at one end of the junction differs from germline and may be a read error. V usage is TRBV11-2 and J usage is TRBJ2-7; possible D gene TRBD2, 7 bases. The CDR3 extends over 14 amino acids. Germline V lookup: CDR1 SGHAT, CDR2 FQNNGV. The CDR3 DNA follows: TGTGCCAGCAGCTTTGGGGGGGCAACCTACGAGCGGTACTTC. Translation gives CASSFGGATYERYF.

This clonotype was recorded many times. The genes are TRBV20-1 and TRBJ2-7, with TRBD1 identical over 7 bases. The CDR3 is 14 amino acids. V was pared by 6 bases and J by 7 bases, with 15 bases of the junction left unmatched. The germline V gene has CDR1 DFQATT and CDR2 SNEGSKA (reference sequence). The CDR3 DNA sequence: TGCAGTGCAAAGACAGGGTTAGGGGTCGGGGAGCAGTACTTC. It is translated as CSAKTGLGVGEQYF.

This clonotype was detected once. V and J are TRBV2 and TRBJ2-1, with D uncertain. The V gene's germline CDR1 is SNHLY and CDR2 FYNNEI. CDR3 size: 15 residues. V gave up 5 bases and J gave up 3 bases, with 14 bases separating them. The CDR3 loop reads CASSPSFKDYNEQFF. DNA of the CDR3: TGTGCCAGCAGTCCCTCTTTCAAGGACTACAATGAGCAGTTCTTC.

This clonotype has at least ten counts. This chain uses TRBV28 with TRBJ1-5, with D tentatively TRBD1 (5 bases). Germline lookup yields CDR1 MDHEN and CDR2 SYDVKM. This CDR3 is 16 amino acids long. Trimming took 5 bases from V and 1 from J, leaving 15 bases between them. This chain's CDR3 is CASSPPPAGSNQPQHF. In DNA form, the CDR3 reads TGTGCCAGCAGTCCACCCCCGGCAGGGAGCAATCAGCCCCAGCATTTT.

This clonotype was seen at least ten times. The genes are TRBV20-1 and TRBJ2-5; 12 bases are shared with TRBD2. Germline assignment: CDR1 DFQATT and CDR2 SNEGSKA (reference sequence). This CDR3 is 15 amino acids long. V shed 1 base and J 5 bases; nucleotides not matched to a gene: 5. The DNA of the CDR3 is TGCAGTGCTAGAGCTAGCGGGGGGGCGTTGGAGACCCAGTACTTC. This encodes CSARASGGALETQYF.

This clonotype has at least ten counts. This chain joins TRBV20-1 and TRBJ2-5; 7 bases fit TRBD2. Per the germline V gene, CDR1 is DFQATT and CDR2 is SNEGSKA (reference sequence). The CDR3 runs to 13 residues. V lost 3 bases to trimming and J lost 5 bases; unmatched junction nucleotides: 6. The CDR3 region has the DNA TGCAGTGCTAGTGAGGCGGGAGATGAGACCCAGTACTTC. Amino acids: CSASEAGDETQYF.

This clonotype was observed a handful of times. The chain carries TRBV7-2 and TRBJ2-1; TRBD2 aligns across 12 bases. V shed 5 bases and J 4 bases; nucleotides not matched to a gene: 3. Germline CDR1 is SGHTA and CDR2 is FQGNSA. There are 15 residues in the CDR3. The CDR3 is CASSRLAGEYNEQFF. Written as DNA, the CDR3 is TGTGCCAGCAGCCGACTAGCGGGAGAGTACAATGAGCAGTTCTTC.

Worth noting for this clonotype: Since a much larger clone is just one base distant, this may be a read error. This CDR3 is missing its conserved last phenylalanine or tryptophan, likely due to a read error. The V call is TRBV6-5, the J call TRBJ2-7, with D possibly TRBD1 on 6 matching bases. V was shortened by 2 bases and J by 6 bases, with 14 bases between the two germline ends. Germline assignment: CDR1 MNHEY and CDR2 SVGAGI. The CDR3 covers 14 residues. CDR3 in amino acids: CASSYDRYFSEQYL. Written as DNA, the CDR3 is TGTGCCAGCAGTTACGACAGGTATTTTAGCGAGCAGTACCTC.

V and J are TRBV6-1 and TRBJ1-5; perhaps TRBD1 as D (5 bases). The CDR3 runs 13 residues. Germline V lookup: CDR1 MNHNS, CDR2 SASEGT. Trimming shortened V by 1 base and J by 5 bases, and 6 bases separated the two germline ends. The CDR3 loop is CASSEGGDQPQHF. CDR3 coding DNA: TGTGCCAGCAGTGAAGGGGGGGATCAGCCCCAGCATTTT.

V is TRBV7-2 and J is TRBJ2-4, with D unclear. The CDR3 covers 14 residues. Germline V gene data show CDR1 as SGHTA and CDR2 as FQGNSA. V gave up 3 bases and J gave up 7 bases, with 13 bases separating them. CDR3 coding DNA: TGTGCCAGCAGCTTTGGTCAGGAAATGAACATTCAGTACTTC. The encoded protein is CASSFGQEMNIQYF.

On this clonotype: A read error may account for a junction end that differs from germline. V gene TRBV15 combines with J gene TRBJ1-2; D is uncertain. The CDR3 is made up of 14 amino acids. CDR1 is LNHNV, CDR2 YYDKDF, per germline (reference sequence). CDR3 protein: CATSRGVTNYGYAF. The CDR3 nucleotides read TGTGCCACCAGCAGGGGAGTTACTAACTATGGCTACGCCTTC.

The rearrangement uses TRBV12-3 or TRBV12-4 and TRBJ2-2, with no clear D. The V end was cut by 6 bases, the J end by 1 base, with 6 bases between. CDR3 length equals 13 residues. CDR3 residues: CASSRLNTGELFF. Here the CDR3 DNA reads TGTGCCAGCAGCAGGCTGAACACCGGGGAGCTGTTTTTT.

This clonotype came up many times. The chain uses TRBV7-2 and TRBJ1-5; D is ambiguous. V lost 4 bases, J lost 4 bases, and 8 bases lay in between. Germline V gene sequence: CDR1 SGHTA, CDR2 FQGNSA. The CDR3 covers 13 residues. CDR3 sequence: CASSSSRNQPQHF. In DNA, the CDR3 is TGTGCCAGCAGCTCCTCTCGGAATCAGCCCCAGCATTTT. Combining the CDR3 with reference TRBV7-2 and TRBJ1-5 gives the whole variable domain GAGVSQSPSNKVTEKGKDVELRCDPISGHTALYWYRQSLGQGLEFLIYFQGNSAPDKSGLPSDRFSAERTGGSVSTLTIQRTQQEDSAVYLCASSSSRNQPQHFGDGTRLSIL.

This clonotype occurred many times. The chain uses TRBV7-2 and TRBJ1-1, with TRBD1 identical over 7 bases. Germline V gene data show CDR1 as SGHTA and CDR2 as FQGNSA. With V trimmed by 5 bases and J by 5 bases, 8 bases remained unmatched. The CDR3 covers 14 residues. The CDR3 region is CASSRTDRSTEAFF. The CDR3 DNA reads as TGTGCCAGCAGCCGCACGGACAGGAGTACTGAAGCTTTCTTT.

V usage is TRBV5-5 and J usage is TRBJ2-7; 11 bases agree with TRBD1. Trimming at V came to 2 bases and at J to 7 bases, leaving 5 bases not matched to a gene. Per the germline V gene, CDR1 is SGHKS and CDR2 is YYEKEE (reference sequence). This CDR3 has 14 amino acids. The CDR3 region is CASSLGQGAAEQYF. The CDR3 DNA reads TGTGCCAGCAGCTTAGGACAGGGGGCAGCGGAGCAGTACTTC.

The chain couples TRBV20-1 to TRBJ1-1, with no clear D. Germline CDR1 is DFQATT and CDR2 is SNEGSKA (reference sequence). This CDR3 is 12 amino acids long. With 3 bases removed from V and 1 base from J, the gap between germline ends came to 6 bases. This chain's CDR3 is CSASMGNTEAFF. CDR3 DNA: TGCAGTGCTAGTATGGGGAACACTGAAGCTTTCTTT.